This passage covers 24 T cell receptor beta chains from one sample sequenced in a study of long-term antiretroviral therapy in people with HIV. The assay, immunoSEQ v3.0, was run at survey level. Sequenced by immunoSEQ multiplex PCR; TCRdb stores in-frame clones only, minus some. Among approximately 29,000 clones, around 90% were seen once, and the ten largest hold 10% to 15%. Sequences were derived from unsorted PBMCs, sampled 1.1 years after starting antiretroviral therapy. These receptors all come from a man between 18 and 35 years old with HIV.

This sequence joins TRBV27 and TRBJ2-5; D is unresolved. Germline CDR1 reads MNHEY; CDR2 reads SMNVEV (reference sequence). The germline V and J ends were trimmed by 0 bases and 7 bases, with 18 bases remaining between them. There are 16 residues in the CDR3. The CDR3 region is CASSLSISPAPGTQYF. CDR3 DNA: TGTGCCAGCAGTTTATCGATTTCCCCAGCACCAGGGACCCAGTACTTC.

The genes are TRBV2 and TRBJ2-5; TRBD1 might be the D (6 bases). V lost 2 bases and J lost 5, with 12 bases in between. Germline V gives CDR1 SNHLY, CDR2 FYNNEI. The CDR3 is 14 residues long. The CDR3 loop reads CASSESPRGETQYF. As DNA, the CDR3 is TGTGCCAGCAGTGAATCGCCAAGGGGGGAGACCCAGTACTTC.

This chain uses TRBV7-2 with TRBJ2-1; either TRBD1 or TRBD2 may fit D (5 bases each). This CDR3 has 14 residues. From germline, CDR1 is SGHTA and CDR2 FQGNSA. The V end lost 9 bases, the J end lost 13 bases, and 25 bases lay between the germline ends. The chain's CDR3 is CARIPSGRNEPQFF. The CDR3 nucleotides read TGTGCCAGGATACCTTCGGGACGCAACGAACCTCAGTTCTTC.

This clone was counted a single time. The chain couples TRBV7-3 to TRBJ2-1; 8 bases agree with TRBD2. V shed 3 bases, J shed 9 bases, and the junction held 10 bases outside the gene matches. CDR3 length: 15 residues. Germline V CDR1 and CDR2: SGHTA, FQGTGA. The CDR3 is CASSFNGRAQGEQFF. The CDR3 nucleotides are TGTGCCAGCAGCTTCAACGGGAGGGCCCAGGGTGAGCAGTTCTTC.

The gene calls are TRBV7-2 and TRBJ2-7, with a possible D match to TRBD2 (6 bases). The CDR3 runs 15 residues. Germline CDR1 is SGHTA and CDR2 is FQGNSA. The ends were cut back, 0 bases at V and 3 bases at J, with 12 bases in the middle. The CDR3 sequence is CASSLAGGPLYEQYF. The CDR3 DNA reads TGTGCCAGCAGCTTAGCGGGAGGACCCCTCTACGAGCAGTACTTC.

This chain links TRBV7-9 with TRBJ2-7; D perhaps matches TRBD1 (6 bases). The germline gives CDR1 SEHNR, CDR2 FQNEAQ (reference sequence). Trimming pared 5 bases from V and 4 bases from J, leaving 15 bases between. The CDR3 runs to 14 residues. The CDR3 DNA reads TGTGCCAGCAGCCGACCCGGGACACTGTACGAGCAGTACTTC. This gives the protein CASSRPGTLYEQYF.

The table lists this clone with a count of one. The chain joins TRBV5-1 to TRBJ2-1; weak D call: TRBD1 (6 bases). This CDR3 is built from 16 residues. With 4 bases removed from V and 1 base from J, the gap between germline ends came to 15 bases. Per the germline V gene, CDR1 is SGHRS and CDR2 is YFSETQ. This CDR3 is CASSLPQGRSYNEQFF. The CDR3 region has the DNA TGCGCCAGCAGCCTCCCTCAGGGGCGGTCCTACAATGAGCAGTTCTTC.

This clone was seen once. The chain employs TRBV5-5 and TRBJ1-1, with D hard to call. CDR1 and CDR2 from the germline V gene are SGHKS and YYEKEE (reference sequence). The CDR3 is 12 residues long. The V end was cut by 2 bases, the J end by 4 bases, with 6 bases between. Written as DNA, the CDR3 is TGTGCCAGCAGCTTTGGCGGCACTGAAGCTTTCTTT. It yields the protein CASSFGGTEAFF.

This chain connects TRBV5-8 to TRBJ1-1; TRBD1 aligns across 8 bases. The V segment lost 4 bases and the J segment 5 bases; nucleotides outside the gene matches: 10. The germline gives CDR1 SGHTS, CDR2 YDEGEE. The CDR3 sequence is 15 residues long. In DNA, the CDR3 is TGTGCCAGCAGCCACATGGACAGGGTAGGGACTGAAGCTTTCTTT. The encoded protein is CASSHMDRVGTEAFF.

This sequence joins TRBV20-1 and TRBJ1-2; D is uncertain. Trimming took off 6 bases at V and 11 bases at J, with 16 bases between the two ends. Per germline, CDR1 DFQATT and CDR2 SNEGSKA (reference sequence). This CDR3 is 11 amino acids long. The chain's CDR3 is CSARRLPGYTF. The CDR3 DNA reads as TGCAGTGCCCGACGCCTTCCGGGATACACCTTC.

The chain joins TRBV6-6 to TRBJ2-1, with TRBD2 as a possible D gene (5 bases). Trimming took 6 bases from V and 8 from J, leaving 8 bases between them. Germline V CDR1 and CDR2: MNHNY, SVGAGI (reference sequence). The length of the CDR3 is 11 residues. The CDR3 DNA reads TGTGCCAGCAGCCCTAGCTATGAGCAGTTCTTC. This translates into CASSPSYEQFF.

The chain is built from TRBV11-1 and TRBJ1-3, with D possibly TRBD1 on 6 matching bases. The CDR3 totals 15 residues. Germline CDR1 SGHAT, CDR2 FQDESV (reference sequence). V lost 1 base and J lost 4, with 11 bases in between. The DNA of the CDR3 is TGTGCCAGCAGCTTAGAGGGACACCAAGGAAACACCATATATTTT. Its protein product is CASSLEGHQGNTIYF.

The chain combines TRBV12-5 with TRBJ2-3, with 9 bases lining up with TRBD1. CDR3 length equals 15 residues. Germline V CDR1 and CDR2: LGHNT, FRNRAP. The V gene end was trimmed by 2 bases and the J gene end by 2 bases; junction bases not matched to a gene: 2. The CDR3 is CASGLYRGHTDTQYF. The CDR3, as DNA: TGTGCTAGTGGTTTGTACAGGGGGCACACAGATACGCAGTATTTT.

This chain uses TRBV30 with TRBJ1-1, with a weak D call TRBD1 (6 bases). This CDR3 spans 12 amino acids. V lost 1 base and J lost 10, with 13 bases in between. Germline V gene sequence: CDR1 GTSNPN, CDR2 SVGIG (reference sequence). CDR3 in DNA: TGTGCCTGGAGTGGGGGGGCCGGGGGAGCTTTCTTT. It yields the protein CAWSGGAGGAFF. The variable domain in full, with the rest retrieved from reference TRBV30 and TRBJ1-1, is SQTIHQWPATLVQPVGSPLSLECTVEGTSNPNLYWYRQAAGRGLQLLFYSVGIGQISSEVPQNLSASRPQDRQFILSSKKLLLSDSGFYLCAWSGGAGGAFFGQGTRLTVV.

The chain links TRBV5-1 to TRBJ1-2; D uncertain. Germline values: CDR1 SGHRS, CDR2 YFSETQ. The ends were cut back, 0 bases at V and 1 base at J, with 13 bases in the middle. This CDR3 comprises 16 residues. This CDR3 is CASSLAAPEFNYGYTF. CDR3 nucleotide sequence: TGCGCCAGCAGCTTGGCGGCACCCGAATTTAACTATGGCTACACCTTC.

V and J are TRBV28 and TRBJ2-4, with 9 nucleotides matching TRBD2. Germline CDR1 MDHEN, CDR2 SYDVKM. This CDR3 is 18 amino acids long. V lost 1 base to trimming and J lost 7 bases; unmatched junction nucleotides: 14. CDR3 region: CASSLYSGSGGPRNIQYF. CDR3 in DNA: TGTGCCAGCAGTTTATATAGCGGTAGCGGGGGCCCCCGGAACATTCAGTACTTC.

The CDR3 DNA reads as TGTGCCAGCTCACCAGCCGGTAGCACAGATACGCAGTATTTT. Protein: CASSPAGSTDTQYF. This chain uses TRBV18 with TRBJ2-3; D gene uncertain. The CDR3 consists of 14 residues. Looked up from germline, CDR1 is KGHSH and CDR2 is LQKENI. V was pared by 2 bases and J by 0 bases, with 6 bases between.

V gene TRBV30 combines with J gene TRBJ2-7, with 10 bases that match TRBD1. CDR1 and CDR2 (germline): GTSNPN, SVGIG (reference sequence). The CDR3 is 16 amino acids. The J segment lost 0 bases and the V segment lost 1 base, leaving 6 bases of the junction unmatched. The DNA of the CDR3 is TGTGCCTGGAGTGACCGGGACAGGGGTTTCTCCTACGAGCAGTACTTC. Translation gives CAWSDRDRGFSYEQYF.

The genes are TRBV4-1 and TRBJ2-4, with D hard to call. The V end was cut by 1 base, the J end by 3 bases, with 4 bases between. This CDR3 contains 13 residues. The germline CDR1 and CDR2 sequences are MGHRA and YSYEKL. CDR3 loop: CASSQVGKNIQYF. As DNA, the CDR3 is TGCGCCAGCAGCCAAGTAGGCAAAAACATTCAGTACTTC.

DNA for the CDR3: TGTGCCAGCAGTATCGGACAGGGGATAAGGACCGGGGAGCTGTTTTTT. This translates into CASSIGQGIRTGELFF. The chain links TRBV28 to TRBJ2-2; 9 positions agree with TRBD1. Germline V CDR1 and CDR2: MDHEN, SYDVKM. The CDR3 extends over 16 amino acids. Trimming at V came to 5 bases and at J to 5 bases, leaving 9 bases not matched to a gene. Full variable domain (missing parts from reference TRBV28 and TRBJ2-2): DVKVTQSSRYLVKRTGEKVFLECVQDMDHENMFWYRQDPGLGLRLIYFSYDVKMKEKGDIPEGYSVSREKKERFSLILESASTNQTSMYLCASSIGQGIRTGELFFGEGSRLTVL.

In its sample, this clone was seen a few times. This chain connects TRBV4-1 to TRBJ1-2; 7 bases line up with TRBD1. With V trimmed by 1 base and J by 3 bases, 5 bases remained unmatched. This CDR3 spans 15 amino acids. CDR1 MGHRA and CDR2 YSYEKL come from the germline V gene. The CDR3 bases are TGCGCCAGCAGCCAAGGACAGGGCCCCCACTATGGCTACACCTTC. It specifies CASSQGQGPHYGYTF.

The rearrangement uses TRBV28 and TRBJ2-1, with 11 positions matching TRBD2. The CDR3 sequence is 15 residues long. The ends lost 6 bases at V and 4 bases at J; junction bases unmatched: 5. CDR1 and CDR2 (germline): MDHEN, SYDVKM. CDR3 in DNA: TGTGCCAGCAGCATGACTAGCGGGGCATACAATGAGCAGTTCTTC. It is translated as CASSMTSGAYNEQFF.

The V gene is TRBV7-8, the J gene TRBJ2-3; possible D gene TRBD1, 6 bases. Germline CDR1 SGHVS, CDR2 FQNEAQ. CDR3 length equals 15 residues. Between the trimmed V and J ends, which lost 2 bases and 2 bases, there was a span of 11 bases. CDR3 nucleotides: TGTGCCAGCAGCTTAAGCCCGGGACACACAGATACGCAGTATTTT. Residues: CASSLSPGHTDTQYF.

The sample holds a few counts of this clone. The V gene is TRBV7-9, the J gene TRBJ1-1; 11 nucleotides align to TRBD1. The CDR3 totals 16 residues. V was clipped by 1 base and J by 2 bases; unmatched bases: 3. The germline gives CDR1 SEHNR, CDR2 FQNEAQ (reference sequence). The DNA of the CDR3 is TGTGCCAGCAGCTTAGGGACAGGGGGCACCAACACTGAAGCTTTCTTT. Translating it yields CASSLGTGGTNTEAFF. Full variable domain (missing parts from reference TRBV7-9 and TRBJ1-1): DTGVSQNPRHKITKRGQNVTFRCDPISEHNRLYWYRQTLGQGPEFLTYFQNEAQLEKSRLLSDRFSAERPKGSFSTLEIQRTEQGDSAMYLCASSLGTGGTNTEAFFGQGTRLTVV.